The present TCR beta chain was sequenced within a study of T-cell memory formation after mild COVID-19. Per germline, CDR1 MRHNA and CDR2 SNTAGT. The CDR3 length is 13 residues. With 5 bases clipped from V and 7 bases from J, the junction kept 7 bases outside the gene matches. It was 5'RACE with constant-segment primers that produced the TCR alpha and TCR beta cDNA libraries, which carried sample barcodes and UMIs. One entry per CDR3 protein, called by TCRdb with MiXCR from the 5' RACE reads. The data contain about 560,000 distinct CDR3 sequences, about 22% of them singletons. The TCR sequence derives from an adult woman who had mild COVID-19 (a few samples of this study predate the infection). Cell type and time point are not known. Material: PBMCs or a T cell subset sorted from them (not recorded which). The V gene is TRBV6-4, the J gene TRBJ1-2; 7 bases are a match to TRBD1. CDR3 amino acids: CASSPQGESGYTF. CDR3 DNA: TGTGCCAGCAGTCCTCAGGGGGAGAGTGGCTACACCTTC.